These 18 T cell receptor beta chains came from one sample sequenced in a study of long-term antiretroviral therapy in people with HIV. Version v3.0 of the immunoSEQ assay was performed at survey level. Repertoires were generated with immunoSEQ multiplex PCR, while TCRdb's copy carries only in-frame clones and drops some. The sample holds about 31,000 clones, approximately 91% seen once. The sample consisted of unsorted PBMCs, taken 5 years before starting antiretroviral therapy. These receptors were taken from a man aged 50 to 59 with HIV.

The chain links TRBV7-9 to TRBJ2-7, with D possibly being TRBD2 (6 bases). The CDR3 covers 15 residues. CDR1 is SEHNR and CDR2 is FQNEAQ in the germline V gene (reference sequence). Trimming removed 6 bases from V and 0 bases from J, with 15 bases in between. CDR3 region: CASRESGLSSYEQYF. The CDR3 bases are TGTGCCAGCAGAGAATCGGGACTTAGCTCCTACGAGCAGTACTTC.

J is TRBJ2-1 and V is TRBV7-9; possible D gene TRBD1, 6 bases. The V end lost 1 base, the J end lost 3 bases, and 10 bases lay between the germline ends. This CDR3 has 15 residues. Germline V gene sequence: CDR1 SEHNR, CDR2 FQNEAQ (reference sequence). The CDR3 reads CASSLGGTNYNEQFF. The CDR3 nucleotides are TGTGCCAGCAGCTTAGGGGGGACAAACTACAATGAGCAGTTCTTC.

This chain joins TRBV28 and TRBJ1-4, with D possibly TRBD1 on 5 matching bases. CDR1 is MDHEN, CDR2 SYDVKM, per germline. V shed 3 bases and J shed 10 bases, with 12 bases lying between them. The CDR3 totals 13 residues. The CDR3 nucleotides read TGTGCCAGCAGTTTTGGGGGGAGGGTAAAACTGTTTTTT. Protein sequence: CASSFGGRVKLFF.

In this sample, this clone turned up once. The chain has TRBV19 and TRBJ1-2; maybe TRBD1 (6 bases). V lost 5 bases and J lost 3, with 13 bases in between. The CDR3 contains 14 residues. Germline lookup yields CDR1 LNHDA and CDR2 SQIVND (reference sequence). The CDR3 DNA is TGTGCCAGTAGTCCAAGGGGGTTTGACTATGGCTACACCTTC. Protein product: CASSPRGFDYGYTF.

This clone was counted only a few times. This chain connects TRBV28 to TRBJ1-2, with 9 bases aligning to TRBD1. The CDR3 runs 12 residues. Germline V gene sequence: CDR1 MDHEN, CDR2 SYDVKM. V trimming: 7 bases; J trimming: 6 bases; junction bases outside the gene matches: 3. DNA for the CDR3: TGTGCCAGCACCACAGGGGGCGATGGCTACACCTTC. It is translated as CASTTGGDGYTF.

The chain has TRBV18 and TRBJ1-1; D might be TRBD1 (5 bases). The CDR3 is made up of 13 amino acids. The V gene's germline CDR1 is KGHSH and CDR2 LQKENI. Between the trimmed V and J ends, which lost 8 bases and 1 base, there was a span of 11 bases. The CDR3: CASTSQGNTEAFF. In nucleotides, the CDR3 is TGTGCCAGCACATCGCAGGGGAACACTGAAGCTTTCTTT.

This chain links TRBV13 with TRBJ2-7, with D perhaps matching TRBD1 (5 bases). V lost 1 base and J 0 bases, leaving 16 bases between the germline ends. CDR3 length equals 17 residues. Germline V gives CDR1 PRHDT, CDR2 FYEKMQ (reference sequence). The CDR3 region is CASSLEGWQASSYEQYF. The CDR3 DNA reads as TGTGCCAGCAGCTTAGAGGGGTGGCAGGCGAGCTCCTACGAGCAGTACTTC.

The gene calls are TRBV30 and TRBJ2-2, with TRBD1 matching over 7 bases. The CDR3 contains 15 residues. CDR1 and CDR2 from the germline V gene are GTSNPN and SVGIG (reference sequence). V lost 8 bases to trimming and J lost 7 bases; unmatched junction nucleotides: 16. The CDR3 sequence: CAGSIQGPTGGELFF. The CDR3 coding sequence is TGTGCCGGAAGTATACAGGGGCCTACCGGCGGGGAGCTGTTTTTT.

This chain uses TRBV28 with TRBJ2-7; D is uncertain. V lost 3 bases to trimming and J lost 6 bases, with 9 bases between them. This CDR3 comprises 12 residues. CDR1 and CDR2 from the germline V gene are MDHEN and SYDVKM. CDR3 in amino acids: CASSLLRSEQYF. CDR3 DNA: TGTGCCAGCAGTTTGTTAAGATCCGAGCAGTACTTC. The full variable domain, its missing parts supplied by reference TRBV28 and TRBJ2-7, is DVKVTQSSRYLVKRTGEKVFLECVQDMDHENMFWYRQDPGLGLRLIYFSYDVKMKEKGDIPEGYSVSREKKERFSLILESASTNQTSMYLCASSLLRSEQYFGPGTRLTVT.

The chain recombines TRBV20-1 with TRBJ2-7; D gene ambiguous. CDR1 and CDR2 from the germline V gene are DFQATT and SNEGSKA (reference sequence). The CDR3 covers 11 residues. Trimming took off 4 bases at V and 5 bases at J, with 9 bases between the two ends. CDR3 region: CSAMRTNEQYF. The CDR3 DNA reads as TGCAGTGCTATGCGCACAAACGAGCAGTACTTC.

V and J are TRBV5-1 and TRBJ2-7, with 9 bases that match TRBD2. Losses at the gene ends were 4 bases for V and 4 bases for J; bases not matched to a gene: 12. This CDR3 spans 16 amino acids. Germline V gene lookup returns CDR1 SGHRS and CDR2 YFSETQ. In DNA form, the CDR3 reads TGCGCCAGCAGCGAAAGGCTAGCGGGATTCGCATACGAGCAGTACTTC. Protein sequence: CASSERLAGFAYEQYF.

CDR3 sequence: CASSASTDTQYF. In DNA form, the CDR3 reads TGTGCCAGCAGTGCTAGCACAGATACGCAGTATTTT. The J gene is TRBJ2-3, the V gene TRBV6-5; unclear D gene. Trimming removed 5 bases from V and 0 bases from J, with 3 bases in between. The CDR3 consists of 12 residues. Germline assignment: CDR1 MNHEY and CDR2 SVGAGI.

As DNA, the CDR3 is TGTGCCAGCAGCCCTCCCCGTCATGTGGGCGGGAGGGAGCAGTTCTTC. It specifies CASSPPRHVGGREQFF. This chain joins TRBV11-1 and TRBJ2-1; 8 bases agree with TRBD2. This CDR3 region has 16 residues. Germline values: CDR1 SGHAT, CDR2 FQDESV (reference sequence). Trimming took 5 bases from V and 10 from J; bases not matched to a gene: 16.

The J gene is TRBJ1-1, the V gene TRBV18, with unresolved D. Trimming took 4 bases from V and 2 from J, leaving 8 bases between them. The CDR3 has 13 amino acids. CDR1 is KGHSH and CDR2 is LQKENI in the germline V gene. CDR3 DNA: TGTGCCAGCTCACAAAAGGTCAACACTGAAGCTTTCTTT. As protein: CASSQKVNTEAFF.

The chain joins TRBV6-5 to TRBJ2-7, with D possibly being TRBD1 or TRBD2 (5 bases each). The V gene lost 4 bases and the J gene lost 9 bases, with 10 bases spanning the gap. This CDR3 has 11 amino acids. The germline V gene has CDR1 MNHEY and CDR2 SVGAGI. CDR3 sequence reads: CASSSRGRQYF. The CDR3 DNA reads TGTGCCAGCAGTTCTAGGGGACGGCAGTACTTC.

The CDR3: CASSLELAVNEQFF. For the CDR3, the DNA is TGCGCCAGCAGCTTGGAACTAGCGGTGAATGAGCAGTTCTTC. The chain carries TRBV5-1 and TRBJ2-1, with TRBD2 matching 8 bases. Trimming took 0 bases from V and 7 from J; bases not matched to a gene: 3. The germline V gene has CDR1 SGHRS and CDR2 YFSETQ. This CDR3 contains 14 residues.

This chain joins TRBV4-3 and TRBJ2-4; D possibly corresponds to TRBD2 (6 bases). Germline V lookup: CDR1 LGHNA, CDR2 YSLEER. Trimming removed 0 bases from V and 3 bases from J, with 9 bases in between. The CDR3 covers 15 residues. As DNA, the CDR3 is TGCGCCAGCAGCCAAGACGGGGGAAACAAAAACATTCAGTACTTC. Amino acid sequence: CASSQDGGNKNIQYF.

The chain combines TRBV4-1 with TRBJ2-3; 12 bases align to TRBD2. Germline CDR1 and CDR2: MGHRA and YSYEKL. Trimming at V came to 0 bases and at J to 5 bases, leaving 6 bases not matched to a gene. This CDR3 spans 17 amino acids. The CDR3 nucleotides are TGCGCCAGCAGCCAAGAACGACTAGCGGGGGTGGGAGATACGCAGTATTTT. Translation gives CASSQERLAGVGDTQYF.